A selection of T cell receptor beta chains follows, all from one sample in a study of blood T cell repertoires in COVID-19. Only in-frame clones appear in the TCRdb table, and some are missing; sequencing was by immunoSEQ multiplex PCR. The sample has fewer than 300,000 clones, 91% seen once. The sequencing sample was made of peripheral blood. Every receptor here comes from a woman in her twenties or thirties with COVID-19, enrolled during active disease. CDR3s include the opening cysteine and the closing phenylalanine or tryptophan. Fields, in order: CDR3 length, clone size, J gene, D gene, V gene, CDR3 DNA, CDR3 protein. A D gene is named only where the DNA matches it firmly. Some rows have no size entry. The others give once, few or many, or a class for an expanded clone.

>14|once|TRBJ1-1|TRBD1|TRBV29-1
TGCAGCGTTGGAGAGACAGGGTCCGTGCGGCAAGCTTTCTTT
CSVGETGSVRQAFF
>13|-|TRBJ1-1|-|TRBV30
TGTGCCTGGAGTGCAGGGAAGGGCACTGAAGCTTTCTTT
CAWSAGKGTEAFF
>16|-|TRBJ2-2|TRBD2|TRBV4-2
TGTGCCAGCAGCCAAGTTAAGCGGGACCTAACCGGGGAGCTGTTTTTT
CASSQVKRDLTGELFF
>16|-|TRBJ2-2|-|TRBV3-1/TRBV3-2
TGTGCCAGCAGCCAAGATCGCGGTGCGGTCACCGGGGAGCTGTTTTTT
CASSQDRGAVTGELFF
>12|many|TRBJ2-7|TRBD1|TRBV2
TGTGCCAGCAGTTTGGACAGGGGCGAGCAGTACTTC
CASSLDRGEQYF
>13|-|TRBJ2-7|TRBD2|TRBV18
TGTGCCAGCTCACCGGGCAGGGAGGGAGAGCAGTACTTC
CASSPGREGEQYF
>13|-|TRBJ2-5|-|TRBV7-9
TGTGCCAGCAGCTTAACCAGGGAAGAGACCCAGTACTTC
CASSLTREETQYF
>15|-|TRBJ2-7|TRBD1|TRBV6-6
TGTGCCAGCAGTGGGAAACGGGACAGACCCTACGAGCAGTACTTC
CASSGKRDRPYEQYF
>16|-|TRBJ2-1|TRBD2|TRBV28
TGTGCCAGCAGCCCCGGACTAGCGGGAGGTAGCCATGAGCAGTTCTTC
CASSPGLAGGSHEQFF
>15|few|TRBJ1-2|TRBD1|TRBV9
TGTGCCAGCAGCGGGAATGACAGGGGTCGTAATGGCTACACCTTC
CASSGNDRGRNGYTF
>15|-|TRBJ1-6|-|TRBV21-1
TGTGCCAGCAGCAAGGGGGGACAGTATAATTCACCCCTCCACTTT
CASSKGGQYNSPLHF
>16|-|TRBJ2-1|TRBD2|TRBV2
TGTGCCAGGGAAAAAGTGGGACTAGCGGGCAAAAATGAGCAGTTCTTC
CAREKVGLAGKNEQFF
>12|-|TRBJ2-7|-|TRBV29-1
TGCAGCGTTGAGCTCCGGGCCTACGAGCAGTACTTC
CSVELRAYEQYF
>17|-|TRBJ1-6|TRBD1|TRBV4-1
TGCGCCAGCAGCCAAGATAGGGGACAGGGGATAGGTTCACCCCTCCACTTT
CASSQDRGQGIGSPLHF
>13|-|TRBJ2-7|-|TRBV6-5
TGTGCCAGCAGTTACTCGAGGAGCCACGAGCAGTACTTC
CASSYSRSHEQYF
>18|-|TRBJ2-1|TRBD2|TRBV24-1
TGTGCCACCAGTGATTTCGGGGTAGCGGGAGGGCCCTACAATGAGCAGTTCTTC
CATSDFGVAGGPYNEQFF
>14|-|TRBJ2-1|TRBD2|TRBV9
TGTGCCAGCACCGGGACTAGCGTTAACAATGAGCAGTTCTTC
CASTGTSVNNEQFF
>11|-|TRBJ1-1|-|TRBV29-1
TGCAGCGTTCTCCTGGACTTTGAAGCTTTCTTT
CSVLLDFEAFF
>16|-|TRBJ1-1|-|TRBV9
TGTGCCAGCAGCGCACAGATGACAGGAGTCAACACTGAAGCTTTCTTT
CASSAQMTGVNTEAFF
>17|-|TRBJ2-7|TRBD1|TRBV19
TGTGCCAGTAGCCCCAGCCAAGACAGGGGAGATTGGGACGAGCAGTACTTC
CASSPSQDRGDWDEQYF
>14|few|TRBJ1-2|-|TRBV9
TGTGCCAGCAGCGTAGCTACAGCTAACTATGGCTACACCTTC
CASSVATANYGYTF
>22|-|TRBJ2-3|TRBD2|TRBV24-1
TGTGCCACCAGGCGGCTAGCGGGAGGGCCGTGCCCCGCCACGCCTAGCACAGATACGCAGTATTTT
CATRRLAGGPCPATPSTDTQYF
>13|-|TRBJ1-5|-|TRBV29-1
TGCAGCGTTAGGGGAGGGAGCAATCAGCCCCAGCATTTT
CSVRGGSNQPQHF
>15|-|TRBJ2-2|-|TRBV3-1/TRBV3-2
TGTGCCAGCAGCCCGCTCCGGGGGAACACCGGGGAGCTGTTTTTT
CASSPLRGNTGELFF
>14|-|TRBJ2-7|-|TRBV5-1
TGCGCCAGCAGCGCCCTACAGGACCCCTACGAGCAGTACTTC
CASSALQDPYEQYF
>14|-|TRBJ1-2|TRBD1|TRBV11-2
TGTGCCAGCAGCTTAGGACAGGGGGCAGAAGGCTACACCTTC
CASSLGQGAEGYTF
>14|-|TRBJ2-1|-|TRBV6-4
TGTGCCAGCAGTGTTATGTCAGATTACAATGAGCAGTTCTTC
CASSVMSDYNEQFF
>13|-|TRBJ1-3|-|TRBV6-5
TGTGCCAGCCGTTTGGCCTCTGGAAACACCATATATTTT
CASRLASGNTIYF
>16|-|TRBJ2-3|TRBD1|TRBV19
TGTGCCAGTAGTATTACATCGGGACAGGGGGTGCATACGCAGTATTTT
CASSITSGQGVHTQYF
>12|-|TRBJ1-2|-|TRBV7-2
TGTGCCAGCAGCTTAGCGGCGGGTGGCTACACCTTC
CASSLAAGGYTF
>14|-|TRBJ1-5|-|TRBV28
TGTGCCAGCCTAGGGGGGGCGCGCAATCAGCCCCAGCATTTT
CASLGGARNQPQHF
>16|few|TRBJ1-1|TRBD1|TRBV28
TGTGCCAGCAGTTCCAGTTTTGGACAGGGAGGCGCTGAAGCTTTCTTT
CASSSSFGQGGAEAFF
>15|-|TRBJ1-2|-|TRBV28
TGTGCCAGCAGCACCCTAACTCCCGGAGGGTATGGCTACACCTTC
CASSTLTPGGYGYTF
>16|once|TRBJ2-1|TRBD2|TRBV7-3
TGTGCCAGCAGCTTAACGTCGGGGGGTAGCGACAATGAGCAGTTCTTC
CASSLTSGGSDNEQFF
>15|-|TRBJ2-7|-|TRBV3-1/TRBV3-2
TGTGCCAGCAGCCCGACGAATCCGCCCTCAGGCGAGCAGTACTTC
CASSPTNPPSGEQYF
>14|-|TRBJ1-1|-|TRBV5-6
TGTGCCAGCAGCTTGAAAGCGGGATTCACTGAAGCTTTCTTT
CASSLKAGFTEAFF
>13|-|TRBJ1-2|-|TRBV5-5
TGTGCCAGCAGCCGGAGTAACCAGGGGGGCTACACCTTC
CASSRSNQGGYTF
>14|-|TRBJ1-4|-|TRBV4-2
TGTGCCAGCAGCCCACAGGCAACTAATGAAAAACTGTTTTTT
CASSPQATNEKLFF
>13|once|TRBJ2-7|-|TRBV5-5
TGTGCCAGCAGCTCGAGAGGTGACTACGAGCAGTACTTC
CASSSRGDYEQYF
>13|-|TRBJ2-7|-|TRBV7-6
TGTGCCAGCAGCTCTACAGGGACCTACGAGCAGTACTTC
CASSSTGTYEQYF
>17|-|TRBJ1-1|TRBD1|TRBV29-1
TGCAGCGTTGCCGGACAGGGGGCTCCTGGGGGATTTACTGAAGCTTTCTTT
CSVAGQGAPGGFTEAFF
>13|-|TRBJ1-4|-|TRBV24-1
TGTGCCACCCTAGAAGGGAGGGTTGAAAAACTGTTTTTT
CATLEGRVEKLFF
>14|-|TRBJ1-5|TRBD1|TRBV5-6
TGTGCCAGCAGTCTGAGGACAGGGGATCAGCCCCAGCATTTT
CASSLRTGDQPQHF
>15|-|TRBJ2-3|TRBD1|TRBV7-9
TGTGCCAGCAGCCCGCCCCAGGGGGGCACAGATACGCAGTATTTT
CASSPPQGGTDTQYF
>16|-|TRBJ1-4|-|TRBV3-1/TRBV3-2
TGTGCCAGCAGCCAAGATCTGATGGGAGGGAATGAAAAACTGTTTTTT
CASSQDLMGGNEKLFF
>15|-|TRBJ1-1|-|TRBV24-1
TGTGCCACCATGAGGGGCGGGGGCGGAAACACTGAAGCTTTCTTT
CATMRGGGGNTEAFF
>14|-|TRBJ1-6|-|TRBV18
TGTGCCAGCTCACCCGACAGATCCAATTCACCCCTCCACTTT
CASSPDRSNSPLHF
>15|once|TRBJ2-7|TRBD2|TRBV6-2/TRBV6-3
TGTGCCAGCAGTTCTGGGACTACCCTCTCCTACGAGCAGTACTTC
CASSSGTTLSYEQYF